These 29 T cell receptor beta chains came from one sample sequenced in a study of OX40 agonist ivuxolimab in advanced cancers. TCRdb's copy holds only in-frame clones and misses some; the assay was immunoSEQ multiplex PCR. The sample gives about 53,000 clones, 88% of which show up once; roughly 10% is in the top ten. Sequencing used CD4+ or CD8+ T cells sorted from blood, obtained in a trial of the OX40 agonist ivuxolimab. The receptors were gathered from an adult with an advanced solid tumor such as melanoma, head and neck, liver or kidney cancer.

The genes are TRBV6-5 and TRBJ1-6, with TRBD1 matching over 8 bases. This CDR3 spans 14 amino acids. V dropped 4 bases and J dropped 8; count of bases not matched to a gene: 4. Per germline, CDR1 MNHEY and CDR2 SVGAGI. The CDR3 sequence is CASSWTGMDSPLHF. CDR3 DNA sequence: TGTGCCAGCAGTTGGACAGGGATGGATTCACCCCTCCACTTT.

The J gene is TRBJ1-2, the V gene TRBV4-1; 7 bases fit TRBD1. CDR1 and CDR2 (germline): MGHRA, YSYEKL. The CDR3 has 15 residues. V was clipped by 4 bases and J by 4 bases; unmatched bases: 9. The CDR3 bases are TGCGCCAGCAGCCCCCGCCCAGGGGGTGGCTATGGCTACACCTTC. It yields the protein CASSPRPGGGYGYTF.

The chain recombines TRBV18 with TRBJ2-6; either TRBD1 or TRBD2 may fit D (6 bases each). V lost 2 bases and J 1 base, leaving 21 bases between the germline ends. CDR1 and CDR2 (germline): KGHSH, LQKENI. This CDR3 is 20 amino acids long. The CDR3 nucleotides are TGTGCCAGCTCACCATGGGAGGCGAACAGGGATTCATCTGGGGCCAACGTCCTGACTTTC. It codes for CASSPWEANRDSSGANVLTF.

The CDR3: CASKTENTEAFF. In DNA, the CDR3 is TGTGCCAGCAAAACAGAGAACACTGAAGCTTTCTTT. The chain joins TRBV28 to TRBJ1-1; D gene unclear. With 7 bases removed from V and 1 base from J, the gap between germline ends came to 7 bases. From germline, CDR1 is MDHEN and CDR2 SYDVKM. This CDR3 has 12 amino acids.

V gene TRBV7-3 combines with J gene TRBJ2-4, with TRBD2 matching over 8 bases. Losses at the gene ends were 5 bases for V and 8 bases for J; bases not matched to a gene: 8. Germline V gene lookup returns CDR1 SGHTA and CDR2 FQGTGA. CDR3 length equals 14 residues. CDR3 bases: TGTGCCAGCAGCACCGGGACTAGAGGGGACATTCAGTACTTC. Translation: CASSTGTRGDIQYF.

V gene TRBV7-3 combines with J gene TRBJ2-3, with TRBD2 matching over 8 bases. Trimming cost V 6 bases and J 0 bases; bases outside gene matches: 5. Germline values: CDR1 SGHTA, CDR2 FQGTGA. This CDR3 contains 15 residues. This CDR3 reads CASSRSGGSTDTQYF. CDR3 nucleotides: TGTGCCAGCAGTCGGAGCGGGGGAAGCACAGATACGCAGTATTTT.

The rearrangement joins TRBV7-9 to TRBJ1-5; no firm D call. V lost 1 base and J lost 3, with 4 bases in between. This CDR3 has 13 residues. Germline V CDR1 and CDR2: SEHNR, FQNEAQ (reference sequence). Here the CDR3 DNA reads TGTGCCAGCAGCTTAGTGGCCAATCAGCCCCAGCATTTT. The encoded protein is CASSLVANQPQHF.

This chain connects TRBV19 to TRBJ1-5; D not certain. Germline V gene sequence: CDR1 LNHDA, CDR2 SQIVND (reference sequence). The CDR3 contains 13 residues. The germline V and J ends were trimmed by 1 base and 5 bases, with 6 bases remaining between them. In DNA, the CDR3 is TGTGCCAGTAGTATAGCCCTTCATCAGCCCCAGCATTTT. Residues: CASSIALHQPQHF.

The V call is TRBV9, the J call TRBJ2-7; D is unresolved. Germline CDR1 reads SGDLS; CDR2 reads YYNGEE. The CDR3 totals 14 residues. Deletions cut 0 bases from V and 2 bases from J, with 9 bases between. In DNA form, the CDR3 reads TGTGCCAGCAGCGTAGCTTGGGGTCCCTACGAGCAGTACTTC. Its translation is CASSVAWGPYEQYF.

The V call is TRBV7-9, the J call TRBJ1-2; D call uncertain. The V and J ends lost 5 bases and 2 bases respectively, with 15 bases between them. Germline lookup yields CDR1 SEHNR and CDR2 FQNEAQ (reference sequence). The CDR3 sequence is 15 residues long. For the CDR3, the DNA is TGTGCCAGCAGCCCCGTAGGCAGCTCCAACTATGGCTACACCTTC. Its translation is CASSPVGSSNYGYTF.

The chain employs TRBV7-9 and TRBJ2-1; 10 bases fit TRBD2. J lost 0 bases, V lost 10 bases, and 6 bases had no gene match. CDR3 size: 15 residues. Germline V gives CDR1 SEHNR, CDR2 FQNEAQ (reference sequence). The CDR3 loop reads CAIHSGRTSYNEQFF. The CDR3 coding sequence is TGTGCCATCCATAGCGGGAGGACCTCCTACAATGAGCAGTTCTTC.

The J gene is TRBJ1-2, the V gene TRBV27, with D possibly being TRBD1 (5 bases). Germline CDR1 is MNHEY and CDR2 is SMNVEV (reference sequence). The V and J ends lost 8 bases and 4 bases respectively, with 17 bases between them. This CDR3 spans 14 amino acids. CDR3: CASWQGGGTYGYTF. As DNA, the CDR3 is TGTGCCAGCTGGCAGGGCGGGGGGACCTATGGCTACACCTTC.

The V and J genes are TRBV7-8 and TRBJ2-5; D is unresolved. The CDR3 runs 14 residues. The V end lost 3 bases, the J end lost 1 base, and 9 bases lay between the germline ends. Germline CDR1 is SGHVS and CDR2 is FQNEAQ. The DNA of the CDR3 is TGTGCCAGCAGCTTGGAAACTCCCCAAGAGACCCAGTACTTC. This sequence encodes CASSLETPQETQYF.

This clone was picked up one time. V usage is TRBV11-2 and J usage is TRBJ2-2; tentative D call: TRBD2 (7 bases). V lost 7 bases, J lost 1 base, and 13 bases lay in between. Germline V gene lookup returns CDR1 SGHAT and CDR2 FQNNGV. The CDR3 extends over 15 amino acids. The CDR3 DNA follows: TGTGCCAGCATAACGGGGGGCTGGAACACCGGGGAGCTGTTTTTT. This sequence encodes CASITGGWNTGELFF.

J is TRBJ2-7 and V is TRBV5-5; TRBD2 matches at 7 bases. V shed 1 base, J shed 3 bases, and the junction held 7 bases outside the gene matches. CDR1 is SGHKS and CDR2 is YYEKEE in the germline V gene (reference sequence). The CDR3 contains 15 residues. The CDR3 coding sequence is TGTGCCAGCAGCTTGTCTGGCGGGAGAGGCTACGAGCAGTACTTC. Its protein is CASSLSGGRGYEQYF.

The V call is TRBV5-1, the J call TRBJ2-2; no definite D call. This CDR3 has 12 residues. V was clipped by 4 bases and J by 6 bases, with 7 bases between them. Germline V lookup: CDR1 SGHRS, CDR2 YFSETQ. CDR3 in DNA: TGCGCCAGCAGCCCTGTATCCGGGGAGCTGTTTTTT. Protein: CASSPVSGELFF.

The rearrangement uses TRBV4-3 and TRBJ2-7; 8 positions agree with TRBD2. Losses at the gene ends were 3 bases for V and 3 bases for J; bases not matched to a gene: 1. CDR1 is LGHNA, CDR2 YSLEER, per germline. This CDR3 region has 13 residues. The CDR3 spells CASSQGLVYEQYF. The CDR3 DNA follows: TGCGCCAGCAGCCAGGGACTAGTCTACGAGCAGTACTTC.

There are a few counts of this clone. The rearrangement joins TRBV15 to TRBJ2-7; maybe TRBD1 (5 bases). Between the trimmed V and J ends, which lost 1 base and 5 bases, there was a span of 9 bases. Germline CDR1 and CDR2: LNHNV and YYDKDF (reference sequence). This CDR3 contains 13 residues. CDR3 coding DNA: TGTGCCACCAGCAGAGCCCAGGGAAACGAGCAGTACTTC. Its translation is CATSRAQGNEQYF. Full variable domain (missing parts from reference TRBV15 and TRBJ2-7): DAMVIQNPRYQVTQFGKPVTLSCSQTLNHNVMYWYQQKSSQAPKLLFHYYDKDFNNEADTPDNFQSRRPNTSFCFLDIRSPGLGDTAMYLCATSRAQGNEQYFGPGTRLTVT.

For the CDR3, the DNA is TGTGCCAGCAGCTTGGACAGGTCGTCCTACGAGCAGTACGTC. Translating it yields CASSLDRSSYEQYV. The V gene is TRBV7-2, the J gene TRBJ2-7, with 7 bases identical to TRBD1. The germline V gene encodes CDR1 SGHTA and CDR2 FQGNSA. The CDR3 spans 14 residues. V shed 3 bases and J 1 base; nucleotides not matched to a gene: 3.

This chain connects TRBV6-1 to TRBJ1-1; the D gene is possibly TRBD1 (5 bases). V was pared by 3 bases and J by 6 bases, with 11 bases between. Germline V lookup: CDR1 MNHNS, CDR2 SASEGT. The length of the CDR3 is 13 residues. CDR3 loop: CASSDQGNPEAFF. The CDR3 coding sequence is TGTGCCAGCAGTGACCAGGGTAATCCTGAAGCTTTCTTT.

CDR3 sequence: CASSLEGLFF. CDR3 coding DNA: TGTGCCAGCAGCTTAGAGGGGCTGTTTTTT. The chain recombines TRBV7-9 with TRBJ2-2; no reliable D call. The CDR3 loop spans 10 amino acids. CDR1 is SEHNR, CDR2 FQNEAQ, per germline (reference sequence). V lost 1 base, J lost 13 bases, and 4 bases lay in between. Full variable domain (rest looked up from reference TRBV7-9 and TRBJ2-2): DTGVSQNPRHKITKRGQNVTFRCDPISEHNRLYWYRQTLGQGPEFLTYFQNEAQLEKSRLLSDRFSAERPKGSFSTLEIQRTEQGDSAMYLCASSLEGLFFGEGSRLTVL.

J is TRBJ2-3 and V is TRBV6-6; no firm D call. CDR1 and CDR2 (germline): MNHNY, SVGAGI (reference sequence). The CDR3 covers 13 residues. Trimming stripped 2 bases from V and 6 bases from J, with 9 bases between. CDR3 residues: CASSYDPLDTQYF. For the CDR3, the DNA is TGTGCCAGCAGTTACGACCCGTTGGATACGCAGTATTTT.

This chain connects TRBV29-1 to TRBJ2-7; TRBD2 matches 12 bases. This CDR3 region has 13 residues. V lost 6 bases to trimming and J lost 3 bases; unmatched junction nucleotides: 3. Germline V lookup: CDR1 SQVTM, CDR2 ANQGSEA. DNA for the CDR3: TGCAGCGTCGGACTAGCGGGGTTCTACGAGCAGTACTTC. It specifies CSVGLAGFYEQYF.

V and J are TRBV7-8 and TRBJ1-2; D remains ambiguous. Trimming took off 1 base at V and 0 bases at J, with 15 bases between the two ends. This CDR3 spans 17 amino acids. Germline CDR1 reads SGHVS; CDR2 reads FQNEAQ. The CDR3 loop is CASSLGLLTVANYGYTF. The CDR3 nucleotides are TGTGCCAGCAGCTTAGGGTTACTTACGGTCGCTAACTATGGCTACACCTTC.

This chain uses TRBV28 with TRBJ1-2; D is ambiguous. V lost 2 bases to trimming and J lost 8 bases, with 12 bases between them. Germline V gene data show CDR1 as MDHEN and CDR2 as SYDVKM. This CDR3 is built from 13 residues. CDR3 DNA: TGTGCCAGCAGTTTAGGGAACACCTGGGGCTACACCTTC. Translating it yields CASSLGNTWGYTF.

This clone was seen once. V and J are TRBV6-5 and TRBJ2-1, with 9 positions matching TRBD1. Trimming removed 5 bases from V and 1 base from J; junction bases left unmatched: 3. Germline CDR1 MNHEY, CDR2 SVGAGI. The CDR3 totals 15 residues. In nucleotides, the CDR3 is TGTGCCAGCAGTACCGGGACAGGGTCCTACAATGAGCAGTTCTTC. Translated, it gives CASSTGTGSYNEQFF.

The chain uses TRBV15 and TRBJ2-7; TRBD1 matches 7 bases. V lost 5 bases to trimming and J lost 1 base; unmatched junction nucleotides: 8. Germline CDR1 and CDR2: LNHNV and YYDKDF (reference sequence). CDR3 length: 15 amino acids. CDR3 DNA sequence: TGTGCCACCAGCCGCGACAGGGCCCAATCCTACGAGCAGTACTTC. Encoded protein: CATSRDRAQSYEQYF.

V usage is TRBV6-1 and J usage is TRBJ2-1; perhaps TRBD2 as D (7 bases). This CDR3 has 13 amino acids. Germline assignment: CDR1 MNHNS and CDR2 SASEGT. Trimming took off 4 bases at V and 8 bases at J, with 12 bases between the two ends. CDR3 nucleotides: TGTGCCAGCAGTGTTCTAGGGGGGGATGAGCAGTTCTTC. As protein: CASSVLGGDEQFF.

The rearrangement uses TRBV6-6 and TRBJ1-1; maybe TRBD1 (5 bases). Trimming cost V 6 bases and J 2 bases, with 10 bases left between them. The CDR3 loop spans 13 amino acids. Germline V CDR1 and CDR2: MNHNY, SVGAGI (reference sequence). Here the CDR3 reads CASSPGHNTEAFF. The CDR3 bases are TGTGCCAGCAGCCCCGGACATAACACTGAAGCTTTCTTT.